A selection of T cell receptor beta chains follows, all from one sample in a study of T cells expressing NK-cell markers. TCRdb reprocessed the 5' RACE reads; each CDR3 protein has one entry and no DNA is given. The sample includes 500,000 to 700,000 distinct CDR3 sequences. Sequenced input: blood T cells: a sorted CD56 or NKG2C T cell subset, CD4+ or CD8+ T cells, or bulk PBMC T cells (not recorded which). These receptors came from a man younger than 35 in good health. The CDR3 runs from the conserved cysteine through the conserved F or W. Fields, in order: V gene, J gene, CDR3 protein.

TRBV4-3,TRBJ2-1,CASSQVQLTSGEQFF
TRBV5-1,TRBJ2-7,CASSQRRTGGLHEQYF
TRBV3-1,TRBJ2-3,CASSRGYSGPADTQYF
TRBV7-9,TRBJ2-5,CASSSPGTSGETQYF
TRBV5-1,TRBJ2-7,CASQPLSGYEQYF
TRBV29-1,TRBJ1-2,CSVPKGGTGVNYGYTF
TRBV2,TRBJ1-3,CASSAGTGPINTIYF
TRBV30,TRBJ2-5,CAWRAPGQGEETQYF
TRBV5-1,TRBJ2-1,CASSTTLSGSSYNEQFF
TRBV12-2,TRBJ2-3,CASRLEVPGSSSTDTQYF
TRBV20-1,TRBJ2-5,CSARASPSETQYF
TRBV10-3,TRBJ2-1,CAISESPGLGGNEQFF
TRBV5-1,TRBJ2-3,CACSRSDTQYF
TRBV29-1,TRBJ1-1,CSVLGRVTEAFF
TRBV6-2/TRBV6-3,TRBJ2-1,CATDGGTGSYNEQFF
TRBV29-1,TRBJ2-3,CSVGELTGRNQYF
TRBV27,TRBJ2-3,CASSSGFRTDTQYF
TRBV6-1,TRBJ2-1,CASSEEGVGYNEQFF
TRBV24-1,TRBJ2-3,CATSGGLDTQYF
TRBV10-3,TRBJ2-1,CAITPTPMANEQFF
TRBV20-1,TRBJ2-7,CSARDPGSYSYEQYF
TRBV12-3/TRBV12-4,TRBJ2-1,CASSNRGFWVDEQFF
TRBV5-1,TRBJ2-3,CASSLSGTGTQLRTDTQYF
TRBV5-1,TRBJ2-1,CASSPPPGTGQENEQFF
TRBV5-6,TRBJ2-2,CASSPSMAGANTGELFF
TRBV18,TRBJ2-5,CASSPLQEIQETQYF
TRBV10-3,TRBJ2-5,CAISGLATETQYF
TRBV7-3,TRBJ2-2,CASSLETGYGLFF
TRBV5-1,TRBJ2-7,CASSPEGLAASYEQYF
TRBV29-1,TRBJ2-5,CSAPPGGAGETQYF
TRBV11-2,TRBJ2-3,CASSYATDTQYF
TRBV12-3/TRBV12-4,TRBJ2-7,CASSDTGVTYEQYF
TRBV5-1,TRBJ2-2,CAGSLDARSNTGELFF
TRBV6-1,TRBJ2-5,CASSARTVRETQYF
TRBV7-3,TRBJ2-1,CASSLMAGGNPNEQFF
TRBV28,TRBJ2-7,CASERFYEQYF
TRBV5-1,TRBJ1-2,CASKVGSGVVYGYTF
TRBV6-5,TRBJ2-5,CASSSGGGRSPEWETQYF
TRBV27,TRBJ1-3,CASSETGTLGNTIYF
TRBV10-3,TRBJ1-1,CAIRPQNSGSTEAFF
TRBV4-1,TRBJ1-1,CASSDWWGEVEAFF
TRBV7-9,TRBJ2-1,CASSWGGDYNEQFF
TRBV7-2,TRBJ2-3,CASSLELDTQYF
TRBV20-1,TRBJ2-3,CSASAGERGNTDTQYF
TRBV7-9,TRBJ1-1,CASSGPGTVNTEAFF
TRBV18,TRBJ1-6,CASSPPGGSLHF
TRBV18,TRBJ2-5,CASSLPAPGDIGTQYF
TRBV28,TRBJ2-7,CATKSQGYEQYF
TRBV12-3/TRBV12-4,TRBJ2-3,CASSNLAGEGTDTQYF
TRBV5-1,TRBJ2-5,CASSVGQSETQYF
TRBV5-1,TRBJ2-3,CASSLVPQGLAGTDTQYF